These 10 T cell receptor beta chains were sequenced from one sample in a study of shared clonotypes between healthy human individuals. Sequencing used immunoSEQ multiplex PCR; TCRdb keeps in-frame clones, though not all of them. This table has some 380,000 clones, 96% appearing once. Sequenced sample: memory CD8+ T cells sorted from blood. Subset described: CD45RO+ cells pooled with CCR7-negative TemRA cells. The source of these receptors is a man aged 25 to 40 in good health.

V usage is TRBV7-9 and J usage is TRBJ2-5; D perhaps matches TRBD1 (6 bases). Between the trimmed V and J ends, which lost 0 bases and 1 base, there was a span of 6 bases. From germline, CDR1 is SEHNR and CDR2 FQNEAQ (reference sequence). CDR3 length: 14 amino acids. CDR3 nucleotide sequence: TGTGCCAGCAGCTTAGCAGGGGGCCAAGAGACCCAGTACTTC. This encodes CASSLAGGQETQYF.

The J gene is TRBJ2-3, the V gene TRBV18, with a tentative D call TRBD1 (5 bases). The CDR3 extends over 15 amino acids. Per germline, CDR1 KGHSH and CDR2 LQKENI. V was pared by 8 bases and J by 2 bases, with 17 bases between. The CDR3 coding sequence is TGTGCCAGCGGAAAAAGGACAAGCGCCACAGATACGCAGTATTTT. Amino acid sequence: CASGKRTSATDTQYF.

V gene TRBV6-1 combines with J gene TRBJ2-7; D not certain. Germline V CDR1 and CDR2: MNHNS, SASEGT. This CDR3 is built from 15 residues. The germline V and J ends were trimmed by 5 bases and 3 bases, with 17 bases remaining between them. The CDR3 is CASSSDWLGGYEQYF. Written as DNA, the CDR3 is TGTGCCAGCAGTTCCGACTGGCTTGGTGGCTACGAGCAGTACTTC.

V usage is TRBV6-1 and J usage is TRBJ1-2, with a possible D match to TRBD1 (6 bases). Trimming removed 3 bases from V and 5 bases from J, with 16 bases in between. In germline, CDR1 is MNHNS, CDR2 SASEGT. The CDR3 consists of 15 residues. The CDR3 DNA sequence: TGTGCCAGCAGTGACCGACCAGGACAGCCTTATGGCTACACCTTC. This codes for CASSDRPGQPYGYTF.

V usage is TRBV10-3 and J usage is TRBJ2-7, with D tentatively TRBD1 or TRBD2 (6 bases each). CDR3 size: 15 residues. With 2 bases removed from V and 7 bases from J, the gap between germline ends came to 18 bases. Germline V gives CDR1 ENHRY, CDR2 SYGVKD. Here the CDR3 DNA reads TGTGCCATCAGTGAGAAAGGGGGGACGTCTCGTGAGCAGTACTTC. It yields the protein CAISEKGGTSREQYF.

The chain carries TRBV4-1 and TRBJ2-1, with 7 nucleotides matching TRBD2. Trimming at V came to 2 bases and at J to 5 bases, leaving 9 bases not matched to a gene. CDR3 length: 16 amino acids. CDR1 is MGHRA, CDR2 YSYEKL, per germline. In nucleotides, the CDR3 is TGCGCCAGCAGCCAACCGGGAGGCAGTAAGGACAATGAGCAGTTCTTC. Its protein is CASSQPGGSKDNEQFF.

A remark on this clone: Lacking the conserved final phenylalanine or tryptophan, this CDR3 likely reflects a read error. The J gene is TRBJ1-2, the V gene TRBV4-1; D call uncertain. V was pared by 0 bases and J by 4 bases, with 9 bases between. Germline CDR1 reads MGHRA; CDR2 reads YSYEKL. This CDR3 has 14 residues. The CDR3, as DNA: TGCGCCAGCAGCCAAGATCTCGGGTCCTATGGCTACACCCTC. Translating gives CASSQDLGSYGYTL.

The chain joins TRBV7-3 to TRBJ1-1, with a possible D match to TRBD1 (5 bases). This CDR3 has 13 amino acids. V dropped 5 bases and J dropped 5 bases, with 12 bases sitting between them. The germline CDR1 and CDR2 sequences are SGHTA and FQGTGA. The CDR3 coding sequence is TGTGCCAGCAGCCAACAGGTAGGGACTGAAGCTTTCTTT. Its translation is CASSQQVGTEAFF.

V gene TRBV15 combines with J gene TRBJ1-5; D call uncertain. This CDR3 contains 13 residues. CDR1 is LNHNV, CDR2 YYDKDF, per germline (reference sequence). V was trimmed by 5 bases and J by 7 bases, leaving 12 bases between them. The CDR3 nucleotides read TGTGCCACCAGCCCCCGACATGGCCAGCCCCAGCATTTT. Protein product: CATSPRHGQPQHF.

The chain carries TRBV5-1 and TRBJ2-7; D remains unclear. Per germline, CDR1 SGHRS and CDR2 YFSETQ. The CDR3 loop spans 13 amino acids. Trimming took 0 bases from V and 1 from J, leaving 5 bases between them. This chain's CDR3 is CASSLGRSYEQYF. The CDR3 DNA reads as TGCGCCAGCAGCTTGGGTCGATCCTACGAGCAGTACTTC.